This T cell receptor (beta chain) was recovered during a study of blood T cell repertoires in COVID-19. The wider study: The United States, Italy and Spain were the sources of the acute and convalescent COVID-19 samples. Sources were T cells, B-cell-depleted T cells, or PBMCs; the material itself was cDNA or gDNA.

Study processing details: Reference gene primers were amplified, and this amplification served to estimate nucleated cell counts. Method: immunoSEQ multiplex PCR; TCRdb's copy keeps in-frame clones and lacks some. V and J calls and clone size are those listed in that table; D and trimming were worked out from the DNA. This table holds 100,000 to 150,000 clones, 85% found once. The germline CDR1 and CDR2 sequences are SEHNR and FQNEAQ (reference sequence). The V end was cut by 2 bases, the J end by 1 base, with 11 bases between. This CDR3 region has 15 residues. This clone has just one count. V and J are TRBV7-9 and TRBJ1-1; D gene ambiguous. The sequenced sample was peripheral blood. This sequence originates from a woman over 75 with acute or convalescent COVID-19. The CDR3: CASSLMGPRNTEAFF. CDR3 nucleotide sequence: TGTGCCAGCAGCTTAATGGGCCCCAGGAACACTGAAGCTTTCTTT.